Below, 31 T cell receptor beta chains from the same sample are listed, as sequenced in a study of blood T cell repertoires in COVID-19. Measured with immunoSEQ multiplex PCR; TCRdb has only the in-frame clones, and not every one. The data contain more than 200,000 clones, around nine tenths of them singletons. Specimen: PBMCs or T cells enriched from blood (not recorded which). The receptor source for this set is a woman in her thirties with acute COVID-19.

This clone has only one observation. V is TRBV19 and J is TRBJ1-1, with TRBD1 matching 7 bases. V lost 5 bases and J lost 1; bases outside the gene matches: 4. Germline V gene lookup returns CDR1 LNHDA and CDR2 SQIVND (reference sequence). The CDR3 covers 14 residues. CDR3 loop: CASSFGTANTEAFF. CDR3 in DNA: TGTGCCAGTAGTTTTGGGACAGCGAACACTGAAGCTTTCTTT. The full variable domain, with the rest looked up from reference TRBV19 and TRBJ1-1, is DGGITQSPKYLFRKEGQNVTLSCEQNLNHDAMYWYRQDPGQGLRLIYYSQIVNDFQKGDIAEGYSVSREKKESFPLTVTSAQKNPTAFYLCASSFGTANTEAFFGQGTRLTVV.

CDR3 sequence reads: CASSLPVSEQYF. The CDR3 DNA reads TGTGCCAGCAGCTTGCCCGTCTCCGAGCAGTACTTC. The rearrangement uses TRBV5-8 and TRBJ2-7; D is ambiguous. The V and J ends lost 1 base and 6 bases respectively, with 8 bases between them. Germline CDR1 reads SGHTS; CDR2 reads YDEGEE. There are 12 residues in the CDR3.

The genes are TRBV15 and TRBJ2-3; 8 bases align to TRBD2. The trim removed 8 bases at V and 3 bases at J, leaving 10 bases unmatched. Germline V CDR1 and CDR2: LNHNV, YYDKDF (reference sequence). The CDR3 runs 15 residues. The CDR3 DNA reads TGTGCCACCGCCTGGGAGCGGGAGAGGACAGATACGCAGTATTTT. As protein: CATAWERERTDTQYF.

The V call is TRBV7-6, the J call TRBJ1-3; the D is unclear. The CDR3 runs 17 residues. With 0 bases removed from V and 0 bases from J, the gap between germline ends came to 12 bases. Germline loops: CDR1 SGHVS, CDR2 FNYEAQ. The CDR3 sequence: CASSLAHGFSSGNTIYF. As DNA, the CDR3 is TGTGCCAGCAGCTTAGCGCACGGGTTTAGCTCTGGAAACACCATATATTTT.

This chain joins TRBV21-1 and TRBJ2-2; the table's D call, TRBD1, has no DNA check behind it. TRBV21-1 is recorded as a pseudogene. The CDR3 is 15 residues long. CDR3 nucleotides: TGTGCCAGCAGCTCGACAGGAGCGAACACCGGGGAGCTGTTTTTT. It encodes CASSSTGANTGELFF.

In this sample, this clone is hyperexpanded. The chain joins TRBV19 to TRBJ2-3; TRBD1 is a possible D gene (5 bases). Germline lookup yields CDR1 LNHDA and CDR2 SQIVND (reference sequence). V was clipped by 0 bases and J by 2 bases, with 12 bases between them. There are 16 residues in the CDR3. The CDR3 sequence: CASSIDDSSTTDTQYF. The CDR3 nucleotides read TGTGCCAGTAGTATAGATGACAGTAGCACCACAGATACGCAGTATTTT. The full variable domain, with the rest looked up from reference TRBV19 and TRBJ2-3, is DGGITQSPKYLFRKEGQNVTLSCEQNLNHDAMYWYRQDPGQGLRLIYYSQIVNDFQKGDIAEGYSVSREKKESFPLTVTSAQKNPTAFYLCASSIDDSSTTDTQYFGPGTRLTVL.

This rearrangement joins TRBV5-1 to TRBJ1-5; 10 positions agree with TRBD1. This CDR3 contains 14 residues. The germline V gene has CDR1 SGHRS and CDR2 YFSETQ. Trimming at V came to 4 bases and at J to 5 bases, leaving 3 bases not matched to a gene. CDR3 protein: CASSPGQGYQPQHF. The CDR3 DNA follows: TGCGCCAGCAGCCCGGGACAGGGGTATCAGCCCCAGCATTTT.

The chain has TRBV10-3 and TRBJ1-1, with D possibly matching TRBD1 (6 bases). The CDR3 totals 12 residues. Germline V CDR1 and CDR2: ENHRY, SYGVKD. The V end lost 6 bases, the J end lost 6 bases, and 11 bases lay between the germline ends. The CDR3 DNA reads as TGTGCCATCAGACAGGGTGAGGCTGAAGCTTTCTTT. Protein product: CAIRQGEAEAFF.

The chain carries TRBV2 and TRBJ1-5, with 7 bases fitting TRBD1. V gave up 6 bases and J gave up 6 bases; unmatched junction bases: 8. Germline CDR1 is SNHLY and CDR2 is FYNNEI. This CDR3 spans 14 amino acids. This CDR3 reads CASRGGQNVQPQHF. The CDR3 DNA reads TGTGCCAGCAGGGGGGGACAGAATGTTCAGCCCCAGCATTTT. Supplemented by reference TRBV2 and TRBJ1-5, the full variable domain reads EPEVTQTPSHQVTQMGQEVILRCVPISNHLYFYWYRQILGQKVEFLVSFYNNEISEKSEIFDDQFSVERPDGSNFTLKIRSTKLEDSAMYFCASRGGQNVQPQHFGDGTRLSIL.

The chain links TRBV18 to TRBJ2-4; TRBD2 might be the D (5 bases). The germline CDR1 and CDR2 sequences are KGHSH and LQKENI. The germline V and J ends were trimmed by 4 bases and 0 bases, with 7 bases remaining between them. The CDR3 is 14 residues long. In DNA form, the CDR3 reads TGTGCCAGCTCACTCGGGGAAGCCAAAAACATTCAGTACTTC. It specifies CASSLGEAKNIQYF.

This sequence joins TRBV3-1 (or the pseudogene TRBV3-2) and TRBJ1-1, with a weak D call TRBD1 (6 bases). Deletions cut 1 base from V and 4 bases from J, with 10 bases between. Germline V gene data show CDR1 as LGHDT and CDR2 as YNNKEL (reference sequence). The CDR3 runs to 14 residues. The CDR3 loop reads CASSQGLQGTEAFF. DNA for the CDR3: TGTGCCAGCAGCCAAGGCCTACAGGGCACTGAAGCTTTCTTT.

The rearrangement uses TRBV21-1 and TRBJ2-1; TRBD2 is taken as the D call from the table, unchecked against the DNA. TRBV21-1 is a listed pseudogene. There are 20 residues in the CDR3. CDR3 DNA sequence: TGTGCCAGCAGCAAAGCTGAAGGGACTAGCGGGGGGGCTTCCTACAATGAGCAGTTCTTC. Translated, it gives CASSKAEGTSGGASYNEQFF.

J is TRBJ1-4 and V is TRBV25-1; 7 bases agree with TRBD1. The J segment lost 0 bases and the V segment lost 8 bases, leaving 3 bases of the junction unmatched. From germline, CDR1 is MGHDK and CDR2 SYGVNS. The CDR3 sequence is 14 residues long. In DNA form, the CDR3 reads TGTGCCAGCCGGACAGGCGCAACTAATGAAAAACTGTTTTTT. Protein sequence: CASRTGATNEKLFF.

This chain connects TRBV19 to TRBJ1-5, with TRBD1 matching 10 bases. Germline CDR1 reads LNHDA; CDR2 reads SQIVND (reference sequence). This CDR3 has 17 residues. V gave up 6 bases and J gave up 2 bases; unmatched junction bases: 10. The CDR3: CASRPRDRGEGNQPQHF. As DNA, the CDR3 is TGTGCCAGTAGACCTCGGGACAGGGGTGAGGGCAATCAGCCCCAGCATTTT.

This clone occurred once. V and J are TRBV11-2 and TRBJ2-7, with 10 bases aligning to TRBD1. This CDR3 has 14 residues. The V and J ends lost 5 bases and 7 bases, in that order; junction bases with no gene match: 8. Germline V gene lookup returns CDR1 SGHAT and CDR2 FQNNGV. In nucleotides, the CDR3 is TGTGCCAGCAGCCCCTGGGACAGGGGAGGAGAGCAGTACTTC. Translating it yields CASSPWDRGGEQYF.

Here the CDR3 reads CASSKARGTCRRATGELFF. In DNA form, the CDR3 reads TGTGCCAGCAGCAAAGCTCGGGGGACGTGTAGGAGGGCCACCGGGGAGCTGTTTTTT. The chain joins TRBV21-1 to TRBJ2-2; whether TRBD2, the table's D call, matches the DNA was not checked. TRBV21-1 is assigned pseudogene status. The CDR3 consists of 19 residues.

The chain couples TRBV11-2 to TRBJ1-6, with 7 positions matching TRBD1. With 4 bases clipped from V and 11 bases from J, the junction kept 14 bases outside the gene matches. CDR1 SGHAT and CDR2 FQNNGV come from the germline V gene. The CDR3 is 16 residues long. CDR3 nucleotide sequence: TGTGCCAGCAGCTCAGACCTACCGACAGGGACGGCACCCCTCCACTTT. It is translated as CASSSDLPTGTAPLHF.

CDR3 loop: CASSLGEEDTQYF. DNA for the CDR3: TGTGCCAGCAGCTTAGGCGAGGAAGATACGCAGTATTTT. V is TRBV13 and J is TRBJ2-3; D is uncertain. V lost 0 bases and J 5 bases, leaving 6 bases between the germline ends. Germline assignment: CDR1 PRHDT and CDR2 FYEKMQ (reference sequence). The CDR3 spans 13 residues.

The J gene is TRBJ1-4, the V gene TRBV25-1; 7 nucleotides align to TRBD1. V gave up 2 bases and J gave up 12 bases; unmatched junction bases: 6. The CDR3 is 13 residues long. The germline CDR1 and CDR2 sequences are MGHDK and SYGVNS. The CDR3 protein is CASSEGQDGELFF. CDR3 sequence (DNA): TGTGCCAGCAGTGAAGGACAGGACGGGGAACTGTTTTTT.

CDR3 region: CAIRGGNNYGYTF. The CDR3 region has the DNA TGCGCCATCCGGGGAGGGAATAACTATGGCTACACCTTC. This chain joins TRBV10-1 and TRBJ1-2; D remains unclear. V was pared by 10 bases and J by 1 base, with 13 bases between. From germline, CDR1 is WNHNN and CDR2 SYGVQD (reference sequence). This CDR3 region has 13 residues.

The V and J genes are TRBV6-5 and TRBJ2-1, with 10 positions matching TRBD2. The CDR3 is 15 residues long. V lost 6 bases and J lost 3; bases outside the gene matches: 5. Germline V gene lookup returns CDR1 MNHEY and CDR2 SVGAGI. The CDR3 loop reads CASSRLAGVYNEQFF. In DNA, the CDR3 is TGTGCCAGCAGCCGTCTAGCGGGGGTCTACAATGAGCAGTTCTTC.

The chain uses TRBV10-3 and TRBJ2-5; maybe TRBD1 (5 bases). The CDR3 spans 13 residues. Germline CDR1 ENHRY, CDR2 SYGVKD. V lost 8 bases and J 5 bases, leaving 15 bases between the germline ends. The CDR3 protein is CAISGAIGETQYF. The CDR3 DNA reads as TGTGCCATCTCTGGGGCGATAGGGGAGACCCAGTACTTC.

The chain is built from TRBV6-1 and TRBJ2-7; possibly TRBD2 for D (5 bases). Germline loops: CDR1 MNHNS, CDR2 SASEGT. V shed 6 bases and J shed 2 bases, with 11 bases lying between them. The CDR3 consists of 13 residues. The CDR3 here is CASSRELPYEQYF. In DNA, the CDR3 is TGTGCCAGCAGCCGGGAACTGCCCTACGAGCAGTACTTC.

The J gene is TRBJ2-3, the V gene TRBV6-5; TRBD2 aligns across 8 bases. The ends lost 8 bases at V and 3 bases at J; junction bases unmatched: 10. CDR1 is MNHEY and CDR2 is SVGAGI in the germline V gene. The CDR3 sequence is 15 residues long. The chain's CDR3 is CASGPGLGGTDTQYF. CDR3 DNA sequence: TGTGCCAGCGGACCGGGACTAGGGGGGACAGATACGCAGTATTTT.

This rearrangement joins TRBV5-6 to TRBJ1-2; the match to TRBD1 covers 7 bases. Germline V gene sequence: CDR1 SGHDT, CDR2 YYEEEE. There are 13 residues in the CDR3. Unmatched junction bases numbered 6, after V lost 4 bases and J lost 6 bases. The CDR3 loop is CASSEGTVNGYTF. DNA of the CDR3: TGTGCCAGCAGCGAGGGGACAGTTAATGGCTACACCTTC. The full variable domain, rest sourced from reference TRBV5-6 and TRBJ1-2, is DAGVTQSPTHLIKTRGQQVTLRCSPKSGHDTVSWYQQALGQGPQFIFQYYEEEERQRGNFPDRFSGHQFPNYSSELNVNALLLGDSALYLCASSEGTVNGYTFGSGTRLTVV.

The chain links TRBV6-2 or TRBV6-3 to TRBJ2-3; TRBD2 agrees at 11 bases. The CDR3 sequence is 15 residues long. Germline loops: CDR1 MNHEY, CDR2 SVGEGT. V lost 5 bases and J lost 7; bases outside the gene matches: 8. In DNA form, the CDR3 reads TGTGCCAGCAGTAAAAGTCTAGCGGGGGGAAATACGCAGTATTTT. Its protein product is CASSKSLAGGNTQYF.

The chain carries TRBV11-2 and TRBJ2-1; 7 positions match TRBD1. V was clipped by 4 bases and J by 9 bases; unmatched bases: 6. The V gene's germline CDR1 is SGHAT and CDR2 FQNNGV. The CDR3 contains 13 residues. CDR3 bases: TGTGCCAGCAGCTGGCGTGCAGGGGGTGAGCAGTTCTTC. Amino acids: CASSWRAGGEQFF.

This chain uses TRBV5-5 with TRBJ2-1; TRBD2 agrees at 14 bases. V gave up 0 bases and J gave up 8 bases; unmatched junction bases: 4. Germline lookup yields CDR1 SGHKS and CDR2 YYEKEE (reference sequence). The CDR3 has 16 amino acids. Written as DNA, the CDR3 is TGTGCCAGCAGCTTGGCGACTAGCGGGGGGGCCCATGAGCAGTTCTTC. Translated, it gives CASSLATSGGAHEQFF.

The genes are TRBV28 and TRBJ1-1; no clear D gene. In germline, CDR1 is MDHEN, CDR2 SYDVKM. V shed 6 bases and J shed 3 bases, with 11 bases lying between them. The CDR3 covers 13 residues. CDR3 coding DNA: TGTGCCAGCAGCTCCGGGTCCTACACTGAAGCTTTCTTT. This gives the protein CASSSGSYTEAFF.

V usage is TRBV5-1 and J usage is TRBJ2-1; 10 nucleotides match TRBD1. Germline values: CDR1 SGHRS, CDR2 YFSETQ. CDR3 length: 15 residues. V dropped 3 bases and J dropped 2; count of bases not matched to a gene: 2. CDR3 DNA: TGCGCCAGCAGCTCCGGACAGGGGGCCTACAATGAGCAGTTCTTC. Translated, it gives CASSSGQGAYNEQFF.

V is TRBV4-3 and J is TRBJ1-2; 8 bases are shared with TRBD1. Unmatched junction bases numbered 13, after V lost 5 bases and J lost 8 bases. The CDR3 length is 15 residues. Germline CDR1 is LGHNA and CDR2 is YSLEER. The CDR3 DNA follows: TGCGCCAGCAGCGCCGACAGGGGAGGGGTCGGGGGCTACACCTTC. Residues: CASSADRGGVGGYTF.